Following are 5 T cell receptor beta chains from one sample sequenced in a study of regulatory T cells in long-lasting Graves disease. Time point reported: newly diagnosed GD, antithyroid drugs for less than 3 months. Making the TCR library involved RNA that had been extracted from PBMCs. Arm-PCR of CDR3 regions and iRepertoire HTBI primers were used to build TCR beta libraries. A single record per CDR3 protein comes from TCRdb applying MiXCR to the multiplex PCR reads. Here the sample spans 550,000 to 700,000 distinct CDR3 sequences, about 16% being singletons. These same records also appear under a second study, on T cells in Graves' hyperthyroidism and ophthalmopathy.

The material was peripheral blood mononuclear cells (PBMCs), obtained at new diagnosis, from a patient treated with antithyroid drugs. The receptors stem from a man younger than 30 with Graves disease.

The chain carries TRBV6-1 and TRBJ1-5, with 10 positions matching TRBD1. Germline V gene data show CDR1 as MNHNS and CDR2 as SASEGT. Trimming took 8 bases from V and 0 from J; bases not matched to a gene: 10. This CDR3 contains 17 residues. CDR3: CASGSGTGAYSNQPQHF. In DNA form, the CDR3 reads TGTGCCAGCGGCTCCGGGACAGGGGCATATAGCAATCAGCCCCAGCATTTT.

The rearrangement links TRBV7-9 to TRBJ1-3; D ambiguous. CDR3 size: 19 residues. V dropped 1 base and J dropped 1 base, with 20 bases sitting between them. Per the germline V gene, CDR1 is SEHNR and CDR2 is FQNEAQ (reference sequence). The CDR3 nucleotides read TGTGCCAGCAGCTTAGTCCCCCGAATGGCAGCCTGGTCTGGAAACACCATATATTTT. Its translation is CASSLVPRMAAWSGNTIYF.

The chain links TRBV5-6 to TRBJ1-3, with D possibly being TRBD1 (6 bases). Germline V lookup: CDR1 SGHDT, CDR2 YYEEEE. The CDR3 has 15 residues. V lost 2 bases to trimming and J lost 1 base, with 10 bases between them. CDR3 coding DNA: TGTGCCAGCAGCTTAGGGGGAATGTCTGGAAACACCATATATTTT. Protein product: CASSLGGMSGNTIYF.

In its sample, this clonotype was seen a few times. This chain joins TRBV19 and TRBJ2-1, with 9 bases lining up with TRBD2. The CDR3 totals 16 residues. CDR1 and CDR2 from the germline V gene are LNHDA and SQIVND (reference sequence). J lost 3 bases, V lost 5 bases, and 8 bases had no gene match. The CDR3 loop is CASSFIAGVGYNEQFF. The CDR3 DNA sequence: TGTGCCAGTAGTTTCATAGCGGGAGTAGGCTACAATGAGCAGTTCTTC.

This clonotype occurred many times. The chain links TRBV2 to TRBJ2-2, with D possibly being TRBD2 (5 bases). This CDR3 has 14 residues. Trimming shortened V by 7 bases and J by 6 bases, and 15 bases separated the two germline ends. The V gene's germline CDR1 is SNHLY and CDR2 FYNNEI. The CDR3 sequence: CASTPWGVAGELFF. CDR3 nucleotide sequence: TGTGCCAGCACCCCGTGGGGAGTTGCCGGGGAGCTGTTTTTT. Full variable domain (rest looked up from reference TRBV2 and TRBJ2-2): EPEVTQTPSHQVTQMGQEVILRCVPISNHLYFYWYRQILGQKVEFLVSFYNNEISEKSEIFDDQFSVERPDGSNFTLKIRSTKLEDSAMYFCASTPWGVAGELFFGEGSRLTVL.